Below, 17 T cell receptor beta chains from the same sample are listed, as sequenced in a study of blood T cells in healthy people across ages. For the second PCR, which ran for 7 to 11 cycles, a sample-barcoded 5' primer and a J-beta primer mix were used. One entry per CDR3 protein, called by TCRdb with MiXCR from the 5' RACE reads. The sample shows about 700,000 distinct CDR3 sequences, about 32% of them seen only once. Sequencing was done on a sample of blood. The receptors come from a woman older than 75 in good health.

The chain recombines TRBV12-3 or TRBV12-4 with TRBJ2-3; the D call may be TRBD1 or TRBD2 (5 bases each). This CDR3 comprises 14 residues. V lost 4 bases and J lost 9, with 17 bases in between. This chain's CDR3 is CASSSRGRQGTQYF. CDR3 DNA: TGTGCCAGCAGTTCCCGGGGCCGCCAAGGCACGCAGTATTTT.

The chain employs TRBV12-3 or TRBV12-4 and TRBJ2-5, with a tentative D call TRBD1 (6 bases). The CDR3 is 15 amino acids. The germline V and J ends were trimmed by 2 bases and 6 bases, with 16 bases remaining between them. The CDR3 is CASSLTGTTSKTQYF. CDR3 sequence (DNA): TGTGCCAGCAGTTTAACAGGGACAACCTCTAAGACCCAGTACTTC.

This chain links TRBV2 with TRBJ2-2, with D maybe TRBD1 (6 bases). The germline V gene has CDR1 SNHLY and CDR2 FYNNEI. The length of the CDR3 is 14 residues. V lost 7 bases and J 5 bases, leaving 14 bases between the germline ends. CDR3 region: CASNDRQSTGELFF. CDR3 DNA: TGTGCCAGCAACGACAGGCAGTCAACCGGGGAGCTGTTTTTT.

In its sample, this clonotype was seen a few times. It may be a read error: a sequence one base away is much more abundant. This chain joins TRBV12-3 or TRBV12-4 and TRBJ2-1, with D possibly being TRBD1 or TRBD2 (6 bases each). V was trimmed by 5 bases and J by 3 bases, leaving 17 bases between them. The CDR3 covers 16 residues. In DNA form, the CDR3 reads TGTGCCAGCAGTCCATCTAGCGAGGGGGGCTACAATGAGCAGTTCTTC. As protein: CASSPSSEGGYNEQFF.

The chain combines TRBV29-1 with TRBJ2-7; D remains ambiguous. The J call may be incorrect, as the DNA end agrees better with TRBJ2-5. The CDR3 runs to 10 residues. The germline gives CDR1 SQVTM, CDR2 ANQGSEA. The CDR3 protein is CSAVQETQYF. CDR3 sequence (DNA): TGCAGCGCGGTACAGGAGACCCAGTACTTC.

Remarks on this clonotype: The junction departs from the called germline gene at one end, perhaps through a read error. The V gene is TRBV5-6, the J gene TRBJ1-2, with 8 bases fitting TRBD1. CDR3 length: 16 amino acids. The germline CDR1 and CDR2 sequences are SGHDT and YYEEEE. In nucleotides, the CDR3 is TGTGCCAACAGCTTGCCGACAGGGGAGGCGGACTATGGCTACACCTTC. This encodes CANSLPTGEADYGYTF. Complete variable domain (other parts from reference TRBV5-6 and TRBJ1-2): DAGVTQSPTHLIKTRGQQVTLRCSPKSGHDTVSWYQQALGQGPQFIFQYYEEEERQRGNFPDRFSGHQFPNYSSELNVNALLLGDSALYLCANSLPTGEADYGYTFGSGTRLTVV.

In this sample, this clonotype turned up many times. The rearrangement links TRBV20-1 to TRBJ1-6, with a tentative D call TRBD1 (6 bases). The CDR3 is made up of 17 amino acids. V was shortened by 0 bases and J by 4 bases, with 16 bases between the two germline ends. Germline V CDR1 and CDR2: DFQATT, SNEGSKA (reference sequence). The CDR3 is CSARDRNRGHYNSPLHF. The CDR3, as DNA: TGCAGTGCTAGAGATCGGAACCGGGGGCATTATAATTCACCCCTCCACTTT.

Many counts were recorded for this clonotype. The chain carries TRBV7-9 and TRBJ1-2; the D is unclear. The CDR3 has 13 residues. Germline V gives CDR1 SEHNR, CDR2 FQNEAQ (reference sequence). Trimming left V 3 bases short and J 8 bases short, with 13 bases between. The CDR3 loop reads CASSLNEWGGYTF. DNA for the CDR3: TGTGCCAGCAGCTTGAATGAATGGGGAGGCTACACCTTC.

In this sample, this clonotype turned up many times. The chain is built from TRBV6-1 and TRBJ2-1, with 14 nucleotides matching TRBD2. The CDR3 has 17 residues. Germline V lookup: CDR1 MNHNS, CDR2 SASEGT. V shed 8 bases, J shed 8 bases, and the junction held 14 bases outside the gene matches. CDR3 nucleotides: TGTGCCAGCTCCGGGACTAGCGGGGGCATTATTCACGATGAGCAGTTCTTC. This sequence encodes CASSGTSGGIIHDEQFF.

In DNA, the CDR3 is TGCAGTGCTAGAGATCTAGCTAACCACCAAGAGACCCAGTACTTC. Protein: CSARDLANHQETQYF. This rearrangement joins TRBV20-1 to TRBJ2-5; D may be TRBD2 (5 bases). CDR1 and CDR2 (germline): DFQATT, SNEGSKA (reference sequence). The CDR3 length is 15 residues. V was trimmed by 0 bases and J by 0 bases, leaving 11 bases between them.

This clonotype has ten or more counts. CDR3 nucleotide sequence: TGTGCCAGCAGTTTGCCTAGCGGGGATTCCTACGAGCAGTACTTC. Protein sequence: CASSLPSGDSYEQYF. The chain recombines TRBV12-3 or TRBV12-4 with TRBJ2-7; 9 bases line up with TRBD2. V dropped 3 bases and J dropped 1; count of bases not matched to a gene: 4. CDR3 size: 15 residues.

In its sample, this clonotype was seen a few times. The V gene is TRBV9, the J gene TRBJ2-3, with D tentatively TRBD1 (5 bases). Trimming removed 4 bases at V and 0 bases at J, with 12 bases between. This CDR3 contains 15 residues. Germline values: CDR1 SGDLS, CDR2 YYNGEE. The CDR3, as DNA: TGTGCCAGCAGCACACTACCAGGGAGCACAGATACGCAGTATTTT. Its protein is CASSTLPGSTDTQYF.

This clonotype was picked up a small number of times. The rearrangement joins TRBV6-6 to TRBJ1-1, with 9 bases matching TRBD1. The V and J ends lost 5 bases and 3 bases, in that order; junction bases with no gene match: 10. This CDR3 contains 16 residues. Germline lookup yields CDR1 MNHNY and CDR2 SVGAGI (reference sequence). The CDR3 region is CASSQGQGHMDTEAFF. As DNA, the CDR3 is TGTGCCAGCAGTCAAGGACAGGGGCACATGGACACTGAAGCTTTCTTT.

This clonotype was detected ten times or more. This sequence joins TRBV20-1 and TRBJ1-2, with no clear D. The germline CDR1 and CDR2 sequences are DFQATT and SNEGSKA (reference sequence). V gave up 7 bases and J gave up 0 bases, with 15 bases separating them. This CDR3 is 14 amino acids long. The CDR3 bases are TGCAGTGGGGTTAAGGGTATAACTAACTATGGCTACACCTTC. It specifies CSGVKGITNYGYTF.

V gene TRBV7-2 combines with J gene TRBJ2-5, with D possibly called TRBD1 or TRBD2 (5 bases each). The CDR3 length is 11 residues. CDR1 and CDR2 from the germline V gene are SGHTA and FQGNSA. V shed 1 base and J shed 13 bases, with 10 bases lying between them. Here the CDR3 DNA reads TGTGCCAGCAGCTTAGGGGTCGGGACGTACTTC. Its protein product is CASSLGVGTYF.

A remark on this clonotype: This sequence may be a read error, since a much larger clone differs from it by one base. The rearrangement joins TRBV7-9 to TRBJ2-7; 8 bases are shared with TRBD1. The CDR3 covers 13 residues. Germline V lookup: CDR1 SEHNR, CDR2 FQNEAQ (reference sequence). The CDR3 DNA sequence: TGTGCCAGCAGCTTGCCAGGGGGCCACGAGCAGCACTTC. Its translation is CASSLPGGHEQHF.

Of note for this clonotype: A read error is possible here, since a much larger clone lies one base away. The chain recombines TRBV2 with TRBJ2-3; D perhaps matches TRBD2 (6 bases). Germline CDR1 reads SNHLY; CDR2 reads FYNNEI. The CDR3 covers 13 residues. Written as DNA, the CDR3 is TGTGCCAGCAGCCCGGAGGGCACAGGTACGCAGTATTTT. This translates into CASSPEGTGTQYF.